The rows below give T cell receptor beta chains drawn from one sample of a study of Ad26.COV2.S vaccination and SARS-CoV-2 variants. Sequenced by immunoSEQ multiplex PCR; TCRdb stores in-frame clones only, minus some. The sample carries about 440,000 clones, about nine tenths recorded once. Specimen: peripheral blood, collected in a trial of Ad26.COV2.S vaccine versus placebo. The receptors were gathered from a person aged 18 to 59 who received the Ad26.COV2.S COVID-19 vaccine or a placebo. Both conserved end residues are part of each CDR3. Each record gives: CDR3 length, clone size, V gene, J gene, D gene, CDR3 DNA, CDR3 protein. D genes are given only for firm matches. Rows may omit the clone size; those that give it use once, few, many or a size class.

length: 13
size: .
V: TRBV5-4
J: TRBJ1-1
D: .
DNA: TGTGCCAGCAGCCAGGACAGCGGCACTGAAGCTTTCTTT
CDR3: CASSQDSGTEAFF

length: 15
size: few
V: TRBV27
J: TRBJ2-7
D: .
DNA: TGTGCCAGCAGTCCTGAAGGGCGGGAAGGGCACGAGCAGTACTTC
CDR3: CASSPEGREGHEQYF

length: 14
size: .
V: TRBV28
J: TRBJ1-5
D: .
DNA: TGTGCCAGCAGTTTCCGGGACTCTAATCAGCCCCAGCATTTT
CDR3: CASSFRDSNQPQHF

length: 17
size: .
V: TRBV29-1
J: TRBJ2-1
D: TRBD2
DNA: TGCAGCGTGGTCGGACTAGCGGGAGGTACCTCCTACAATGAGCAGTTCTTC
CDR3: CSVVGLAGGTSYNEQFF

length: 16
size: many
V: TRBV28
J: TRBJ2-2
D: .
DNA: TGTGCCAGCAGTACCAACGACAGGCCAAACACCGGGGAGCTGTTTTTT
CDR3: CASSTNDRPNTGELFF

length: 14
size: .
V: TRBV5-4
J: TRBJ2-3
D: TRBD2
DNA: TGTGCCAGCAGCTTGTCCGGGACTACAGATACAGAGTATTTT
CDR3: CASSLSGTTDTEYF

length: 16
size: .
V: TRBV5-5
J: TRBJ2-2
D: .
DNA: TGTGCCAGCAGCGGAAGCAGGGAAGTAATTACCGGGGAGCTGTTTTTT
CDR3: CASSGSREVITGELFF

length: 17
size: .
V: TRBV7-3
J: TRBJ1-1
D: .
DNA: TGTGCCAGCAGCTTATGGGGCAGGGATCGGATGAACACTGAAGCTTTCTTT
CDR3: CASSLWGRDRMNTEAFF

length: 16
size: .
V: TRBV6-4
J: TRBJ2-1
D: .
DNA: TGTGCCAGCAGTCCGTCCGAGGTGGGAGGCTACAATGAGCAGTTCTTC
CDR3: CASSPSEVGGYNEQFF

length: 15
size: .
V: TRBV9
J: TRBJ2-1
D: .
DNA: TGTGCCAGCAGCCCCCTAGCGCTCGACTACAATGAGCAGTTCTTC
CDR3: CASSPLALDYNEQFF

length: 14
size: .
V: TRBV18
J: TRBJ1-1
D: .
DNA: TGTGCCAGCTCACCGTTTGGGGAGAACACTGAAGCTTTCTTT
CDR3: CASSPFGENTEAFF

length: 14
size: .
V: TRBV9
J: TRBJ2-5
D: .
DNA: TGTGCCAGCAGCGTAGCTTCAGGGGAGGGGACCCAGTACTTC
CDR3: CASSVASGEGTQYF

length: 13
size: once
V: TRBV7-9
J: TRBJ2-3
D: .
DNA: TGTGCCAGCAGCTCTACAGGGTCAGATACGCAGTATTTT
CDR3: CASSSTGSDTQYF

length: 13
size: .
V: TRBV7-2
J: TRBJ1-1
D: .
DNA: TGTGCCAGCAGCAACACAGGGTCCCCTGAAGCTTTCTTT
CDR3: CASSNTGSPEAFF

length: 15
size: .
V: TRBV5-1
J: TRBJ2-7
D: TRBD1
DNA: TGCGCCAGCAGTACCGGGACAGGGAGCTCCTACGAGCAGTACTTC
CDR3: CASSTGTGSSYEQYF

length: 15
size: .
V: TRBV6-2/TRBV6-3
J: TRBJ2-1
D: TRBD1
DNA: TGTGCCAGCAGCTTTACAGGGGACCGTTACAATGAGCAGTTCTTC
CDR3: CASSFTGDRYNEQFF

length: 14
size: few
V: TRBV4-2
J: TRBJ1-1
D: .
DNA: TGTGCCAGCAGCCGGAATAGGGCTAACACTGAAGCTTTCTTT
CDR3: CASSRNRANTEAFF

length: 16
size: once
V: TRBV9
J: TRBJ2-7
D: TRBD2
DNA: TGTGCCAGCAGCCCACATTCCGGGACTAGCGGCTACGAGCAGTACTTC
CDR3: CASSPHSGTSGYEQYF

length: 15
size: .
V: TRBV27
J: TRBJ2-3
D: .
DNA: TGTGCCAGCAGTTTTCGTGGGGAAAAAACAGATACGCAGTATTTT
CDR3: CASSFRGEKTDTQYF

length: 15
size: .
V: TRBV27
J: TRBJ1-1
D: .
DNA: TGTGCCAGCAGTTTAAGGGGGACTTTGAACACTGAAGCTTTCTTT
CDR3: CASSLRGTLNTEAFF

length: 15
size: .
V: TRBV9
J: TRBJ2-1
D: TRBD2
DNA: TGTGCCAGCAGCGTTTCCGGGACTAGCAACAATGAGCAGTTCTTC
CDR3: CASSVSGTSNNEQFF

length: 14
size: .
V: TRBV24-1
J: TRBJ2-7
D: TRBD2
DNA: TGTGCCACTAAGGGACTAGCGGCATCCTACGAGCAGTACTTC
CDR3: CATKGLAASYEQYF

length: 16
size: .
V: TRBV2
J: TRBJ2-6
D: .
DNA: TGTGCCAGCAGTGAAAAGTCGGGGTCTGGGGCCAACGTCCTGACTTTC
CDR3: CASSEKSGSGANVLTF

length: 17
size: .
V: TRBV18
J: TRBJ1-5
D: .
DNA: TGTGCCAGCTCACCGTTCTCGCCTTTTACAGCTGCTCAGCCCCAGCATTTT
CDR3: CASSPFSPFTAAQPQHF

length: 13
size: .
V: TRBV14
J: TRBJ1-6
D: .
DNA: TGTGCCAGCAGCCAAGATCCCCGATCACCCCTCCACTTT
CDR3: CASSQDPRSPLHF

length: 18
size: .
V: TRBV10-3
J: TRBJ2-1
D: TRBD2
DNA: TGTGCCATCAGTGAGCCGGGACTAGCGGGAGATCCCTACAATGAGCAGTTCTTC
CDR3: CAISEPGLAGDPYNEQFF

length: 18
size: .
V: TRBV28
J: TRBJ1-3
D: .
DNA: TGTGCCAGCAGTGGGGAGAAGGGAGTCTGGGGTACTGGAAACACCATATATTTT
CDR3: CASSGEKGVWGTGNTIYF

length: 15
size: .
V: TRBV24-1
J: TRBJ2-2
D: .
DNA: TGTGCCACCAGTGATTTTGGCGGCAACACCGGGGAGCTGTTTTTT
CDR3: CATSDFGGNTGELFF

length: 14
size: .
V: TRBV5-1
J: TRBJ2-5
D: TRBD2
DNA: TGCGCCAGCGGGCTAGCGGGAATTTCGGAGACCCAGTACTTC
CDR3: CASGLAGISETQYF

length: 14
size: .
V: TRBV5-1
J: TRBJ1-6
D: .
DNA: TGCGCCAGCAGCTTGGGACAGTCTAATTCACCCCTCCACTTT
CDR3: CASSLGQSNSPLHF

length: 19
size: few
V: TRBV6-2/TRBV6-3
J: TRBJ2-3
D: TRBD2
DNA: TGTGCCAGCAGTTACTCCCGGATAAGACTAGCGGGAGGCACAGATACGCAGTATTTT
CDR3: CASSYSRIRLAGGTDTQYF

length: 12
size: .
V: TRBV28
J: TRBJ1-6
D: .
DNA: TGTGCCAGCAGCTTTACATCTTCACCCCTCCACTTT
CDR3: CASSFTSSPLHF

length: 14
size: .
V: TRBV7-9
J: TRBJ1-2
D: .
DNA: TGTGCCAGCAGCCCCTCAGGGGCTAACTATGGCTACACCTTC
CDR3: CASSPSGANYGYTF

length: 14
size: .
V: TRBV27
J: TRBJ2-7
D: .
DNA: TGTGCCAGCAGCTCAAGGACATACACCTACGAGCAGTACTTC
CDR3: CASSSRTYTYEQYF

length: 14
size: .
V: TRBV5-4
J: TRBJ1-1
D: .
DNA: TGTGCCAGCAGCTTACCTGGGACCGGGACTGAAGCTTTCTTT
CDR3: CASSLPGTGTEAFF

length: 13
size: .
V: TRBV6-6
J: TRBJ1-6
D: .
DNA: TGTGCCAGCAGTTACTACAAACCCCCGACCCTCCACTTT
CDR3: CASSYYKPPTLHF

length: 14
size: .
V: TRBV29-1
J: TRBJ2-2
D: TRBD1
DNA: TGCAGCGGGGGGACAGGGCCGAACACCGGGGAGCTGTTTTTT
CDR3: CSGGTGPNTGELFF

length: 14
size: .
V: TRBV6-9
J: TRBJ2-2
D: .
DNA: TGTGCCAGCCGATGGACACCCAACACCGGGGAGCTGTTTTTT
CDR3: CASRWTPNTGELFF

length: 15
size: .
V: TRBV6-2/TRBV6-3
J: TRBJ2-3
D: .
DNA: TGTGCCAGCAGTTACGGAGACTTTCTCACAGATACGCAGTATTTT
CDR3: CASSYGDFLTDTQYF

length: 13
size: .
V: TRBV15
J: TRBJ2-7
D: .
DNA: TGTGCCACCAGCAGAAATTCAATCTACGAGCAGTACTTC
CDR3: CATSRNSIYEQYF

length: 11
size: once
V: TRBV5-1
J: TRBJ1-3
D: .
DNA: TGCGCCATTAAGTCTGGAAACACCATATATTTT
CDR3: CAIKSGNTIYF

length: 15
size: once
V: TRBV27
J: TRBJ1-6
D: .
DNA: TGTGCCAGCAGCTCTGACAGTCTGTATAATTCACCCCTCCACTTT
CDR3: CASSSDSLYNSPLHF

length: 15
size: .
V: TRBV5-1
J: TRBJ2-5
D: TRBD2
DNA: TGCGCCAGCAGCTTTCGACTAGCGGACCAAGAGACCCAGTACTTC
CDR3: CASSFRLADQETQYF

length: 17
size: .
V: TRBV14
J: TRBJ1-1
D: TRBD1
DNA: TGTGCCAGCAGCCTATGGACAGGGCCGGGGGGGGACACTGAAGCTTTCTTT
CDR3: CASSLWTGPGGDTEAFF

length: 16
size: .
V: TRBV6-2/TRBV6-3
J: TRBJ2-1
D: .
DNA: TGTGCCAGCAGTTACTATCGGGGGACGAAGAACAATGAGCAGTTCTTC
CDR3: CASSYYRGTKNNEQFF

length: 16
size: .
V: TRBV6-1
J: TRBJ1-5
D: TRBD1
DNA: TGTGCCAGCAGTGAAATCCCGGGACAGGTCCAGCAGCCCCAGCATTTT
CDR3: CASSEIPGQVQQPQHF

length: 17
size: .
V: TRBV18
J: TRBJ1-6
D: .
DNA: TGTGCCAGCTCTCTCCGACTCCCTGAGGCCTATAATTCACCCCTCCACTTT
CDR3: CASSLRLPEAYNSPLHF

length: 15
size: .
V: TRBV4-1
J: TRBJ2-7
D: .
DNA: TGCGCCAGCAGCCAAGCTCCAGAGCGCCCCTACGAGCAGTACTTC
CDR3: CASSQAPERPYEQYF

length: 15
size: .
V: TRBV12-5
J: TRBJ2-1
D: TRBD1
DNA: TGTGCTAGTGGCCGGGACAGGGGGCAAGACAATGAGCAGTTCTTC
CDR3: CASGRDRGQDNEQFF

length: 14
size: once
V: TRBV3-1/TRBV3-2
J: TRBJ2-3
D: TRBD2
DNA: TGTGCCAGCAGCCGGACTAGCGGGAGTTTTACGCAGTATTTT
CDR3: CASSRTSGSFTQYF

length: 14
size: .
V: TRBV2
J: TRBJ2-2
D: .
DNA: TGTGCCAGCACCGGGGATGTGAACACCGGGGAGCTGTTTTTT
CDR3: CASTGDVNTGELFF

length: 13
size: few
V: TRBV9
J: TRBJ2-7
D: .
DNA: TGTGCCAGCAGCCCTCCTGGGAGCTACGAGCAGTACTTC
CDR3: CASSPPGSYEQYF

length: 15
size: .
V: TRBV7-3
J: TRBJ2-7
D: TRBD2
DNA: TGTGCCAGCAGCTTAGAAGCGGGAGCCGCCTACGAGCAGTACTTC
CDR3: CASSLEAGAAYEQYF

length: 15
size: .
V: TRBV28
J: TRBJ2-3
D: TRBD2
DNA: TGTGCCAGCACCCTTAGCGGGAGGACCACAGATACGCAGTATTTT
CDR3: CASTLSGRTTDTQYF